The present T cell receptor (beta chain) was sequenced within a study of shared clonotypes between healthy human individuals. Study details: The cohort had two women and a few men, ages 18 to 49.

J was trimmed by 5 bases and V by 3 bases; bases with no gene match: 19. CDR3 length: 18 amino acids. Germline V gives CDR1 SGDLS, CDR2 YYNGEE. General observations from the study: Against clonotypes common to all four donors, non-shared ones had lower generation probabilities.

To note about this clone: The antigen is undetermined.

The assay used deep level. Methods used by the authors: As immunoSEQ supplied junction-only sequences (without quality scores), filtering differed. Sequencing used immunoSEQ multiplex PCR; TCRdb keeps in-frame clones, though not all of them. V, J and clone size derive from that table, while D and trimming were established from the DNA sequence. The sample yields roughly 640,000 clones, around 74% seen once. This rearrangement joins TRBV9 to TRBJ2-5, with 7 bases matching TRBD2. The sample consisted of memory CD4+ T cells sorted from blood. The subset is: CD45RA-negative fraction. The receptor was isolated from a young woman in good health. CDR3 bases: TGTGCCAGCAGCGCGACGGGGCCAATGGTTGCGGGAGAGGAGACCCAGTACTTC. It is translated as CASSATGPMVAGEETQYF. Full variable domain (remainder filled in from reference TRBV9 and TRBJ2-5): DSGVTQTPKHLITATGQRVTLRCSPRSGDLSVYWYQQSLDQGLQFLIQYYNGEERAKGNILERFSAQQFPDLHSELNLSSLELGDSALYFCASSATGPMVAGEETQYFGPGTRLLVL.